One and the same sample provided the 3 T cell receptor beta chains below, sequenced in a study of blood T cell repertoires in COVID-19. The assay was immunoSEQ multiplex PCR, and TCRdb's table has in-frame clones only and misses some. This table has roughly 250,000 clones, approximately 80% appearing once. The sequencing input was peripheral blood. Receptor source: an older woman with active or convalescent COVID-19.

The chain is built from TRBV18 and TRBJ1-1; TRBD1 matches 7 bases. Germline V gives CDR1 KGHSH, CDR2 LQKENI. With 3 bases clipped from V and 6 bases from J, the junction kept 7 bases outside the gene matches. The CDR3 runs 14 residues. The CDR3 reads CASSPRQGQAEAFF. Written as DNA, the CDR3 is TGTGCCAGCTCACCCCGACAGGGCCAGGCTGAAGCTTTCTTT.

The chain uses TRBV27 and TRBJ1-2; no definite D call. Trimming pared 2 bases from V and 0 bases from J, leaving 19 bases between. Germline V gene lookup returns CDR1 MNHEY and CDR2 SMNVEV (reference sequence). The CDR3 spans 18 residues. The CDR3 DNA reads TGTGCCAGCAGTTTAAGGACGGGGTCGGCGGGAGCTAACTATGGCTACACCTTC. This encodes CASSLRTGSAGANYGYTF.

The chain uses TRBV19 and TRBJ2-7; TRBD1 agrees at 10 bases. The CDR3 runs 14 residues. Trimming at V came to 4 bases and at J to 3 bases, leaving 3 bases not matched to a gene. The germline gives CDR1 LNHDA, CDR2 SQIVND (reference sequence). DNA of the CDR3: TGTGCCAGTAGTAGGGGACAGGGGAGCTACGAGCAGTACTTC. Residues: CASSRGQGSYEQYF.